Given below is one T cell receptor (beta chain) in context. The data belong to a study of blood T cell repertoires in COVID-19. Study in general: Acute and convalescent COVID-19 specimens originated in the United States, Italy and Spain. Sources were T cells, B-cell-depleted T cells, or PBMCs; the material itself was cDNA or gDNA.

Cohort placement rested on clinical history that participants reported themselves. In the original analysis: Nucleated cell number was recorded as an estimate derived from reference gene primer amplification. The repertoire was sequenced with immunoSEQ multiplex PCR; TCRdb's copy has only in-frame clones and lacks some. The V and J calls and clone size were taken over from that table, and D and trimming were inferred from the DNA. The repertoire holds tens of thousands of clones, with 70% to 90% as singletons. The sample comprised PBMCs or T cells enriched from blood (not recorded which). The sequence derives from a woman aged 45-65 years who had recovered from COVID-19.

This CDR3 is CASSVVVGGASYNEQFF. In nucleotides, the CDR3 is TGTGCCAGCAGCGTTGTGGTCGGGGGGGCCTCTTACAATGAGCAGTTCTTC. The chain is built from TRBV9 and TRBJ2-1; 8 positions match TRBD2. The ends lost 2 bases at V and 4 bases at J; junction bases unmatched: 11. Germline CDR1 and CDR2: SGDLS and YYNGEE. CDR3 length equals 17 residues.